This T cell receptor (beta chain) emerged from a study of regulatory T cells in long-lasting Graves disease. About the study: Duration of antithyroid drug therapy among newly diagnosed Graves' patients was under 3 months. Regarding the study as a whole: TRBV28, TRBJ1-2 and TRBJ2-5 were segments that persistent disease favored.

Arm-PCR of CDR3 regions and iRepertoire HTBI primers were used to build TCR beta libraries. MiXCR, run by TCRdb on the multiplex PCR reads, gives a single entry per CDR3 protein. The top ten clones hold approximately 11% of a sample with 400,000 to 450,000 distinct CDR3 sequences, around 17% of them seen once. The CDR3 runs 16 residues. The V and J ends lost 5 bases and 5 bases, in that order; junction bases with no gene match: 11. CDR1 and CDR2 (germline): MNHNS, SASEGT. This clonotype was seen at least ten times. Its antigen remains unidentified. The time point is: newly diagnosed GD, antithyroid drugs for less than 3 months. Extracted RNA from PBMCs served as the source of the TCR library. Patients were from an endocrinology department in Xi'an, China. The sample also formed part of further work on T cells in Graves' hyperthyroidism and ophthalmopathy. Per that study: The study used the HTBI primer set for a first-round RT-PCR of the TCR CDR3.

This clonotype was sampled from a woman in her twenties or thirties with Graves disease. The chain links TRBV6-1 to TRBJ1-3; TRBD1 aligns across 8 bases. Material: peripheral blood mononuclear cells (PBMCs), obtained at new diagnosis, from a patient treated with antithyroid drugs. The CDR3 sequence: CASSISWTGIRNTIYF. The CDR3 DNA reads TGTGCCAGCAGTATAAGTTGGACAGGGATAAGAAACACCATATATTTT.